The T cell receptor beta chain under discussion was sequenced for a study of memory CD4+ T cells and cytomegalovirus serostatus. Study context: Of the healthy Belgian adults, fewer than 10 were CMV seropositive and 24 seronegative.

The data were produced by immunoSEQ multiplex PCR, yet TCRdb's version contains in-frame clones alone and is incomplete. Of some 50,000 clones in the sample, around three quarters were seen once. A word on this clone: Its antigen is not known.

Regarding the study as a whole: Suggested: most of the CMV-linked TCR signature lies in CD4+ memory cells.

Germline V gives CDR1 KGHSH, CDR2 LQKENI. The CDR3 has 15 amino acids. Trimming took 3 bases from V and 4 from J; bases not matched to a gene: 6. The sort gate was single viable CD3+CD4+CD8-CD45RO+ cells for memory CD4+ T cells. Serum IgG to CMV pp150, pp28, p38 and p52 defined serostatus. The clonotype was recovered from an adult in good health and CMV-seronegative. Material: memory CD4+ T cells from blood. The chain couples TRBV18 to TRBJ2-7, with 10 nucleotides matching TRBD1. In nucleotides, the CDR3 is TGTGCCAGCTCACCGGGACAGGGGAATAAGTACGAGCAGTACTTC. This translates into CASSPGQGNKYEQYF.